This T cell receptor beta chain comes out of a study of molecular identifiers for immune sequencing clone quantification. Study-level information: Four of five RNA aliquots from approximately 20,000 or 100,000 naive CD8 T cells were sequenced.

Germline CDR1 LNHDA, CDR2 SQIVND (reference sequence). V was shortened by 5 bases and J by 0 bases, with 12 bases between the two germline ends. The CDR3 has 15 residues. For bulk TCR libraries, previously described methods and listed TCR primers were used. MiXCR, run by TCRdb on the PCR reads, gives a single entry per CDR3 protein. The repertoire holds 460,000 or so distinct CDR3 sequences, with roughly 23% as singletons. Every naive CD8 library was made from between roughly 18,000 and 1,000,000 sorted cells with 10%, 30% or 50% RNA. Sorting defined naive CD8 T cells as CD8+CD4-CCR7+CD45RA+. The sample holds many counts of this clonotype.

This TCR was sampled from a human donor in good health. Some libraries in this study had Jurkat cell RNA spiked in. Sample: naive CD8+ T cells from blood, with Jurkat cell RNA spiked in. Specified subset: FACS-sorted CD8+CD4-CCR7+CD45RA+ naive T cells. The J gene is TRBJ2-3, the V gene TRBV19; D remains ambiguous. CDR3 amino acids: CASSWNGMSTDTQYF. The DNA of the CDR3 is TGTGCCAGTAGTTGGAATGGTATGAGCACAGATACGCAGTATTTT.